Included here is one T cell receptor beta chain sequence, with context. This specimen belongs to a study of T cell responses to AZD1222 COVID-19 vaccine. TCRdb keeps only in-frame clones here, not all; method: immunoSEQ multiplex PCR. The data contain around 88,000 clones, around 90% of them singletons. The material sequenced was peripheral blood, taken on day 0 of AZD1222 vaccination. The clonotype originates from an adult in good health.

CDR3 nucleotides: TGCGCCAGCAGCTTGGATAGCGACCAACGCCTGGGGCAGTACTTC. This sequence encodes CASSLDSDQRLGQYF. The chain is built from TRBV5-1 and TRBJ2-7; D may be TRBD2 (5 bases). V lost 0 bases to trimming and J lost 9 bases, with 19 bases between them. Germline V gene sequence: CDR1 SGHRS, CDR2 YFSETQ. The CDR3 sequence is 15 residues long.